This T cell receptor (beta chain) came from a study of cytomegalovirus exposure and HLA in healthy donors. Broader study findings: Sequences of the TCR beta chain were said to predict the HLA-A and HLA-B alleles of most subjects accurately. As immune exposure information, only CMV serostatus was available. A later analysis reported that several of the most significant clusters appeared to be linked to common viral pathogens, among them Epstein-Barr virus.

With respect to this clone: Its antigen is as yet unknown.

This CDR3 comprises 18 residues. With 4 bases removed from V and 2 bases from J, the gap between germline ends came to 24 bases. In germline, CDR1 is SGDLS, CDR2 YYNGEE. This PCR relied on a set of 60 Vbeta primers and 13 Jbeta primers. Clones were read by immunoSEQ multiplex PCR, and TCRdb kept only the in-frame ones, dropping some. This table has about 160,000 clones, about 83% appearing once. Sequencing was performed on PBMCs. This receptor was identified in a woman aged 25 to 45 in good health and CMV-seronegative. The V and J genes are TRBV9 and TRBJ1-2; perhaps TRBD1 as D (6 bases). The CDR3 region has the DNA TGTGCCAGCAGCTCCCCTGGGGGCACAGAACTAAAAAACTATGGCTACACCTTC. Protein product: CASSSPGGTELKNYGYTF.